These 21 T cell receptor beta chains share one sample of origin, sequenced in a study of T cells in localized non-small cell lung cancer. Sequencing used immunoSEQ multiplex PCR; TCRdb keeps in-frame clones, though not all of them. The data contain around 35,000 clones, about 92% of them singletons. Sequenced material: peripheral blood, taken before any cancer treatment. These receptors originate from a female donor older than 55 with stage I lung adenocarcinoma.

The chain employs TRBV19 and TRBJ1-1; D perhaps matches TRBD1 (5 bases). Germline V gene data show CDR1 as LNHDA and CDR2 as SQIVND (reference sequence). The CDR3 runs 13 residues. The V gene lost 8 bases and the J gene lost 1 base, with 11 bases spanning the gap. CDR3 loop: CASLDSWNTEAFF. DNA for the CDR3: TGTGCCAGTCTCGACAGTTGGAACACTGAAGCTTTCTTT.

The gene calls are TRBV6-6 and TRBJ2-2, with unresolved D. The CDR3 sequence is 14 residues long. Germline V gives CDR1 MNHNY, CDR2 SVGAGI (reference sequence). Trimming took 5 bases from V and 4 from J, leaving 11 bases between them. The CDR3 DNA reads TGTGCCAGCAGTAGATCATCGAGCACCGGGGAGCTGTTTTTT. It is translated as CASSRSSSTGELFF.

This chain links TRBV6-1 with TRBJ2-5; 14 bases are a match to TRBD2. Germline-derived CDR1 and CDR2 are MNHNS and SASEGT. V lost 10 bases to trimming and J lost 5 bases; unmatched junction nucleotides: 6. The CDR3 sequence is 14 residues long. The CDR3 DNA follows: TGTGCCACCGAGGGACTAGCGGGAGTGGAGACCCAGTACTTC. Its translation is CATEGLAGVETQYF.

The chain is built from TRBV7-3 and TRBJ2-1, with 15 bases fitting TRBD2. The V and J ends lost 5 bases and 0 bases, in that order; junction bases with no gene match: 11. The CDR3 runs 20 residues. CDR1 is SGHTA, CDR2 FQGTGA, per germline. This CDR3 is CASSPLGLAGGPSSYNEQFF. The CDR3 nucleotides are TGTGCCAGCAGCCCCCTAGGACTAGCGGGAGGGCCCAGCTCCTACAATGAGCAGTTCTTC.

This clone was seen once. The rearrangement joins TRBV29-1 to TRBJ2-5, with TRBD1 matching 11 bases. Losses at the gene ends were 6 bases for V and 1 base for J; bases not matched to a gene: 4. There are 14 residues in the CDR3. Germline V CDR1 and CDR2: SQVTM, ANQGSEA. The DNA of the CDR3 is TGCAGCGTCGCCGGGACAGGGGGCCAAGAGACCCAGTACTTC. Amino acids: CSVAGTGGQETQYF.

The chain is built from TRBV9 and TRBJ2-5; D is unclear. The CDR3 is 17 amino acids. With 0 bases removed from V and 1 base from J, the gap between germline ends came to 16 bases. In germline, CDR1 is SGDLS, CDR2 YYNGEE. CDR3 amino acids: CASSVGWQNYLQETQYF. Written as DNA, the CDR3 is TGTGCCAGCAGCGTAGGTTGGCAGAACTATCTCCAAGAGACCCAGTACTTC.

The V and J genes are TRBV9 and TRBJ2-1; TRBD1 matches at 9 bases. Germline CDR1 SGDLS, CDR2 YYNGEE. CDR3 length: 14 amino acids. V trimming: 6 bases; J trimming: 9 bases; junction bases outside the gene matches: 10. DNA of the CDR3: TGTGCCAGCAACTTGGGACAGGGAGGGGGTGAGCAGTTCTTC. Translation: CASNLGQGGGEQFF.

The chain couples TRBV4-3 to TRBJ1-1, with 9 positions matching TRBD1. The CDR3 has 15 residues. After removal of 7 bases from V and 2 bases from J, the junction contained 8 bases not matched to a gene. Per germline, CDR1 LGHNA and CDR2 YSLEER. This CDR3 is CASTLNTGGNTEAFF. The CDR3 nucleotides read TGCGCCAGCACCCTCAATACAGGGGGCAACACTGAAGCTTTCTTT.

The V call is TRBV11-2, the J call TRBJ1-5, with no clear D. CDR3 length equals 15 residues. Germline V lookup: CDR1 SGHAT, CDR2 FQNNGV. Trimming left V 2 bases short and J 0 bases short, with 8 bases between. CDR3 in DNA: TGTGCCAGCAGCTTATCTTTTGATAGCAATCAGCCCCAGCATTTT. The encoded protein is CASSLSFDSNQPQHF.

The chain joins TRBV5-4 to TRBJ2-7, with D unresolved. CDR1 and CDR2 from the germline V gene are SGHNT and YYREEE (reference sequence). The CDR3 contains 13 residues. Trimming removed 0 bases at V and 6 bases at J, with 10 bases between. CDR3: CASSLAQSREQYF. CDR3 DNA: TGTGCCAGCAGCTTGGCCCAGTCGCGCGAGCAGTACTTC.

The chain uses TRBV19 and TRBJ1-4; no clear D. This CDR3 spans 15 amino acids. Between the trimmed V and J ends, which lost 3 bases and 8 bases, there was a span of 16 bases. CDR1 is LNHDA, CDR2 SQIVND, per germline (reference sequence). In nucleotides, the CDR3 is TGTGCCAGTAGTATGTATTTGGGGAAATCAGAAAAACTGTTTTTT. Translated: CASSMYLGKSEKLFF.

The rearrangement links TRBV5-1 to TRBJ2-5; D is tentatively TRBD1 or TRBD2 (5 bases each). V was clipped by 0 bases and J by 2 bases, with 8 bases between them. Germline V gene sequence: CDR1 SGHRS, CDR2 YFSETQ. The CDR3 loop spans 14 amino acids. Written as DNA, the CDR3 is TGCGCCAGCAGCTTGGCCTGGGGGCAAGAGACCCAGTACTTC. Translating it yields CASSLAWGQETQYF.

The V call is TRBV7-9, the J call TRBJ1-5, with D hard to call. Germline loops: CDR1 SEHNR, CDR2 FQNEAQ (reference sequence). CDR3 length equals 13 residues. V was cut by 7 bases and J by 4 bases, with 11 bases left in between. The CDR3 sequence: CASTMDGNQPQHF. The CDR3 coding sequence is TGTGCCAGCACCATGGACGGGAATCAGCCCCAGCATTTT.

This clone has a single count. The CDR3: CASSLPTDSYEQYF. For the CDR3, the DNA is TGCGCCAGCAGTTTACCGACGGACTCCTACGAGCAGTACTTC. The chain links TRBV5-1 to TRBJ2-7; D remains unclear. Germline CDR1 is SGHRS and CDR2 is YFSETQ. The CDR3 sequence is 14 residues long. The V end was cut by 5 bases, the J end by 0 bases, with 12 bases between.

J is TRBJ2-5 and V is TRBV7-9; possibly TRBD1 for D (6 bases). The V and J ends lost 4 bases and 1 base respectively, with 10 bases between them. The CDR3 is made up of 14 amino acids. Germline V gene sequence: CDR1 SEHNR, CDR2 FQNEAQ (reference sequence). CDR3 sequence: CASSSSDSQETQYF. The DNA for the CDR3 is TGTGCCAGCAGCTCTTCGGACAGCCAAGAGACCCAGTACTTC.

The rearrangement uses TRBV21-1 and TRBJ2-5. TRBV21-1 is classified as a pseudogene. The CDR3 totals 15 residues. The CDR3 is CASSKERGPQETQYF. CDR3 sequence (DNA): TGTGCCAGCAGCAAAGAAAGAGGACCGCAAGAGACCCAGTACTTC.

This chain uses TRBV7-2 with TRBJ1-1; no reliable D call. The ends were cut back, 5 bases at V and 10 bases at J, with 14 bases in the middle. The CDR3 has 12 residues. CDR1 and CDR2 from the germline V gene are SGHTA and FQGNSA. The CDR3 DNA reads as TGTGCCAGCAGCCCAAGGGCGGGTGGAGCTTTCTTT. Its protein is CASSPRAGGAFF.

As concerns this clone: Its ends do not fully match the called genes, so a read error is possible. The V and J genes are TRBV6-6 and TRBJ2-6; D might be TRBD1 (6 bases). CDR3 length: 14 residues. The germline gives CDR1 MNHNY, CDR2 SVGAGI (reference sequence). CDR3 residues: CASTTGSGANVLTF. CDR3 nucleotides: TGTGCCAGCACTACAGGGTCTGGAGCCAACGTCCTGACTTTC.

The V and J genes are TRBV7-2 and TRBJ1-2, with 10 bases identical to TRBD1. The CDR3 runs to 16 residues. Losses at the gene ends were 4 bases for V and 2 bases for J; bases not matched to a gene: 7. Germline V gene lookup returns CDR1 SGHTA and CDR2 FQGNSA. This CDR3 is CASSSDRGRANYGYTF. CDR3 DNA: TGTGCCAGCAGCTCCGACAGGGGGCGAGCGAACTATGGCTACACCTTC.

The CDR3 protein is CASSLQGPGNQPQHF. DNA for the CDR3: TGTGCCAGCAGCTTACAGGGGCCGGGGAATCAGCCCCAGCATTTT. The chain links TRBV2 to TRBJ1-5, with TRBD1 identical over 7 bases. The CDR3 runs 15 residues. Germline V lookup: CDR1 SNHLY, CDR2 FYNNEI. V dropped 6 bases and J dropped 4; count of bases not matched to a gene: 9.

The V call is TRBV5-7, the J call TRBJ2-7; no clear D gene. TRBV5-7 falls under the ORF class, with uncertain function. CDR3 length: 13 residues. V was shortened by 0 bases and J by 2 bases, with 6 bases between the two germline ends. In DNA, the CDR3 is TGTGCCAGCAGCTTGGGGTGGGCCTACGAGCAGTACGTC. Its protein product is CASSLGWAYEQYV.